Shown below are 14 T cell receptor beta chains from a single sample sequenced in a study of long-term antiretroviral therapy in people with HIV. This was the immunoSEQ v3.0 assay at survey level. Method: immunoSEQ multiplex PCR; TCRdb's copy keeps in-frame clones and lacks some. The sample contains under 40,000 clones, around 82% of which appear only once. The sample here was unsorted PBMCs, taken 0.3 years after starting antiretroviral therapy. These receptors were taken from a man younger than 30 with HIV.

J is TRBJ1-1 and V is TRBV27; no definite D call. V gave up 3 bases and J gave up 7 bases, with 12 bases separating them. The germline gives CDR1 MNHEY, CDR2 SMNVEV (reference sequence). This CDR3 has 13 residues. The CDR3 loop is CASSLGFRFEAFF. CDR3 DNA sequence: TGTGCCAGCAGTTTGGGGTTCAGGTTTGAAGCTTTCTTT.

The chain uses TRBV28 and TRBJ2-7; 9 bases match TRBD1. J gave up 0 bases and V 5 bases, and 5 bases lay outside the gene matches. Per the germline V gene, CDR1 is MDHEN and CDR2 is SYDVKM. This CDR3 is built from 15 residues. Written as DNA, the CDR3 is TGTGCCAGCAGTCCCCTGACAGGGGGCTCCTACGAGCAGTACTTC. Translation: CASSPLTGGSYEQYF. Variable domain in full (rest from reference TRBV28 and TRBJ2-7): DVKVTQSSRYLVKRTGEKVFLECVQDMDHENMFWYRQDPGLGLRLIYFSYDVKMKEKGDIPEGYSVSREKKERFSLILESASTNQTSMYLCASSPLTGGSYEQYFGPGTRLTVT.

In nucleotides, the CDR3 is TGTGCCAGCAGTCCTAGGATAACCGGGGAGCTGTTTTTT. Amino acid sequence: CASSPRITGELFF. The V call is TRBV6-5, the J call TRBJ2-2; no clear D. The germline V gene encodes CDR1 MNHEY and CDR2 SVGAGI. Trimming stripped 5 bases from V and 5 bases from J, with 9 bases between. This CDR3 comprises 13 residues.

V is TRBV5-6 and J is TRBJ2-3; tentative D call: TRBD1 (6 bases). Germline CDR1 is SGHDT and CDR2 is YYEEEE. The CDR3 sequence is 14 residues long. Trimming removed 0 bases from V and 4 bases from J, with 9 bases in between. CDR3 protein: CASSLADRSDTQYF. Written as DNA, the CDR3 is TGTGCCAGCAGCTTGGCCGACAGGTCAGATACGCAGTATTTT.

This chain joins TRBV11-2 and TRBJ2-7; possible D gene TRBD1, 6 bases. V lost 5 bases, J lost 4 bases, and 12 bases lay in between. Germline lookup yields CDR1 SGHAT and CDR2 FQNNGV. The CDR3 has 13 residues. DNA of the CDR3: TGTGCCAGCAGCAGTACAGGGCTATACGAGCAGTACTTC. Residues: CASSSTGLYEQYF. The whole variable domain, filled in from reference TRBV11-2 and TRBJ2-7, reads EAGVAQSPRYKIIEKRQSVAFWCNPISGHATLYWYQQILGQGPKLLIQFQNNGVVDDSQLPKDRFSAERLKGVDSTLKIQPAKLEDSAVYLCASSSTGLYEQYFGPGTRLTVT.

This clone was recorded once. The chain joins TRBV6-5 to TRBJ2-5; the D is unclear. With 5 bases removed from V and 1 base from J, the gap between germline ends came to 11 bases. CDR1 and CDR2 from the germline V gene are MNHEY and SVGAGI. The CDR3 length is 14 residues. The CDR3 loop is CASSLRAAQETQYF. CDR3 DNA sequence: TGTGCCAGCAGTCTCCGAGCAGCCCAAGAGACCCAGTACTTC.

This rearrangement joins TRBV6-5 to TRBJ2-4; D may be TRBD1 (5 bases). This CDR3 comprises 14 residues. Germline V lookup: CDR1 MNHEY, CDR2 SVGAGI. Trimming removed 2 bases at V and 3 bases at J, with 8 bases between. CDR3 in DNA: TGTGCCAGCAGTTACCGAACAGGCAAAAACATTCAGTACTTC. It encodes CASSYRTGKNIQYF.

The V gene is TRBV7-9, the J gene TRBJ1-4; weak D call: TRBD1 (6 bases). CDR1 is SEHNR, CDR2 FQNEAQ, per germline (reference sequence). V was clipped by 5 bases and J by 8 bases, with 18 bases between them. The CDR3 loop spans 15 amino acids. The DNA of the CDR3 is TGTGCCAGCAGCCCTGGGGCAGGGGCGTCGGAAAAACTGTTTTTT. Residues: CASSPGAGASEKLFF.

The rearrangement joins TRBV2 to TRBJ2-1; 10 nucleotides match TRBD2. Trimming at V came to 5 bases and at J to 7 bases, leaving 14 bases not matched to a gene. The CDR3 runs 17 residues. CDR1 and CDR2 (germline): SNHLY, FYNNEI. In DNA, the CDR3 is TGTGCCAGCAGTTCGGGGGTTCGGAGCGGGAGGGCAAATGAGCAGTTCTTC. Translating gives CASSSGVRSGRANEQFF.

CDR3 DNA: TGTGCCAGCAGCCAAGATTGGGTAGCTGGCCAAGAGACCCAGTACTTC. Its protein is CASSQDWVAGQETQYF. This chain links TRBV14 with TRBJ2-5, with no clear D. V was pared by 0 bases and J by 1 base, with 12 bases between. The germline CDR1 and CDR2 sequences are SGHDN and FVKESK. CDR3 length: 16 amino acids.

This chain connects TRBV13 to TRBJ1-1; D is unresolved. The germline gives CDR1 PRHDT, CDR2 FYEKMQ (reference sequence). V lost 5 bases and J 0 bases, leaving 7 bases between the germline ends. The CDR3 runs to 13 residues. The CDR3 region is CASSPGVNTEAFF. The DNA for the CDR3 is TGTGCCAGCAGCCCCGGGGTGAACACTGAAGCTTTCTTT.

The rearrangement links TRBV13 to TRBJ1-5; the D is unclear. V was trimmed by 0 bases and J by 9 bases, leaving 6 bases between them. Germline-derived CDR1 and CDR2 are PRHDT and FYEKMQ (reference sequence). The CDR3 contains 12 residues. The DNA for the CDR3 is TGTGCCAGCAGCTTAGGGGGCTCGCCCCAGCATTTT. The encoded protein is CASSLGGSPQHF.

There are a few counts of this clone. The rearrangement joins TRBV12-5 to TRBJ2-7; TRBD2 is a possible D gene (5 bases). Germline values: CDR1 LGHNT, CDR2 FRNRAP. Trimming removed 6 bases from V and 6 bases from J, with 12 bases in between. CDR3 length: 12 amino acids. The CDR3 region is CASGLPAGEQYF. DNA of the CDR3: TGTGCTAGTGGCTTACCCGCGGGCGAGCAGTACTTC.

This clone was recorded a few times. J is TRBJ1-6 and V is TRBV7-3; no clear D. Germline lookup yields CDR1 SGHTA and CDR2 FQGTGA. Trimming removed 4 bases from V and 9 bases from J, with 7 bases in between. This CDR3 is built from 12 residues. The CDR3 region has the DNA TGTGCCAGCAGCTACGCAGGTTCACCCCTCCACTTT. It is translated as CASSYAGSPLHF. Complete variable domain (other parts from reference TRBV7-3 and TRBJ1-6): GAGVSQTPSNKVTEKGKYVELRCDPISGHTALYWYRQSLGQGPEFLIYFQGTGAADDSGLPNDRFFAVRPEGSVSTLKIQRTERGDSAVYLCASSYAGSPLHFGNGTRLTVT.